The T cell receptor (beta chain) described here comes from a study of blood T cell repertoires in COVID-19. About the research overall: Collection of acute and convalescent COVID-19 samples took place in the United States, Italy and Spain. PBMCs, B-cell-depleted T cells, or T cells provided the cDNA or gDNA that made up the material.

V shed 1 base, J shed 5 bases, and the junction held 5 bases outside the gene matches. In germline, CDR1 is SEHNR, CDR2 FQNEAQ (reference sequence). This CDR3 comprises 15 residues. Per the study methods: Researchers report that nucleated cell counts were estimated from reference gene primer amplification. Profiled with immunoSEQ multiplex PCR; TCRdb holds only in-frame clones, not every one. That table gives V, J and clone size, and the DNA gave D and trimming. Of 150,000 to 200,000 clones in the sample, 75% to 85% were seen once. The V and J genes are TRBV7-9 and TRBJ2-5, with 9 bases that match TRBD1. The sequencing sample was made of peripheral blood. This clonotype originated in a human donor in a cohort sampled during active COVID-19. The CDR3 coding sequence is TGTGCCAGCAGCTTAGGTGGGACAGGGAAGGAGACCCAGTACTTC. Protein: CASSLGGTGKETQYF.